The clone carrying this T cell receptor beta chain has just one count. Its matching antigen is unknown. Researchers prepared the TCRbeta library using unique molecular identifiers, the study reports. TCRdb recomputed calls from the PCR reads with MiXCR, one row per CDR3 protein. The sample comprises about 58,000 distinct CDR3 sequences, around 40% of which are singletons, and 95% to 98% rests with the top ten. Germline V gene data show CDR1 as SEHNR and CDR2 as FQNEAQ (reference sequence). Trimming pared 3 bases from V and 8 bases from J, leaving 10 bases between. This CDR3 has 13 residues. The source of the sample is a study of T-cell reconstitution after alpha-beta-depleted transplantation in children. Points from the study as a whole: There were some patients whose high TCRbeta diversity at day 60 came from surviving recipient T cells and thymic progenitors. About two months after transplant, alpha-beta T cells reportedly came from several hundred expanded graft clones. T-cell counts and diversity at one year post-transplant came mainly from newly produced T cells.

The sample was PBMCs, mostly from graft donor cells, taken 360 days after TCRalphabeta/CD19-depleted stem cell transplant. The source is a male patient aged 5 to 17 who had a stem cell transplant for acute lymphoblastic leukemia, so the T cells may come from the graft donor. The chain employs TRBV7-9 and TRBJ2-2; D remains unclear. The CDR3 sequence is CASSFVIVGELFF. The DNA of the CDR3 is TGTGCCAGCAGCTTCGTAATCGTTGGGGAGCTGTTTTTT.